The next 28 T cell receptor beta chains were all read from a single sample in a study of early T cells in non-severe SARS-CoV-2 infection. TCRdb passed the 5' RACE reads through MiXCR, listing each CDR3 protein once. The sample yields about 81,000 distinct CDR3 sequences, roughly 6% seen once. The material sequenced was whole blood. These receptor sequences come from an adult who was a healthcare worker with PCR-confirmed SARS-CoV-2 infection or an uninfected control (not recorded which).

The table lists this clonotype with many counts. This chain links TRBV30 with TRBJ1-5, with 8 nucleotides matching TRBD1. From germline, CDR1 is GTSNPN and CDR2 SVGIG (reference sequence). The CDR3 is 16 residues long. After removal of 5 bases from V and 2 bases from J, the junction contained 11 bases not matched to a gene. The CDR3 region has the DNA TGTGCCTGGGGGGCAGGGGGCGGAGATGGCAATCAGCCCCAGCATTTT. It specifies CAWGAGGGDGNQPQHF.

This clonotype appeared many times. The chain recombines TRBV29-1 with TRBJ1-5; D ambiguous. Germline CDR1 SQVTM, CDR2 ANQGSEA. The germline V and J ends were trimmed by 4 bases and 0 bases, with 10 bases remaining between them. This CDR3 region has 14 residues. CDR3 in DNA: TGCAGCGTTGCCCCCAGACATAGCAATCAGCCCCAGCATTTT. Translating it yields CSVAPRHSNQPQHF.

The rearrangement uses TRBV7-6 and TRBJ2-7; tentative D call: TRBD1 (6 bases). This CDR3 is built from 14 residues. From germline, CDR1 is SGHVS and CDR2 FNYEAQ. V dropped 5 bases and J dropped 4 bases, with 15 bases sitting between them. The CDR3 here is CASSPDRTAYEQYF. In DNA form, the CDR3 reads TGTGCCAGCAGCCCAGACAGGACGGCGTACGAGCAGTACTTC.

There are a few counts of this clonotype. This chain uses TRBV20-1 with TRBJ2-4; D may be TRBD2 (6 bases). V was cut by 6 bases and J by 2 bases, with 23 bases left in between. From germline, CDR1 is DFQATT and CDR2 SNEGSKA (reference sequence). This CDR3 has 17 residues. The CDR3 spells CSASRSGEVVTKNIQYF. As DNA, the CDR3 is TGCAGTGCCAGTAGGTCGGGGGAGGTTGTAACCAAAAACATTCAGTACTTC.

There are many counts of this clonotype. The chain employs TRBV11-2 and TRBJ2-3, with no clear D. The CDR3 contains 14 residues. CDR1 and CDR2 (germline): SGHAT, FQNNGV. V lost 5 bases to trimming and J lost 2 bases, with 11 bases between them. CDR3 loop: CASSPRTTTDTQYF. The CDR3 DNA reads TGTGCCAGCAGCCCTCGGACCACCACAGATACGCAGTATTTT. The full variable domain, its missing parts supplied by reference TRBV11-2 and TRBJ2-3, is EAGVAQSPRYKIIEKRQSVAFWCNPISGHATLYWYQQILGQGPKLLIQFQNNGVVDDSQLPKDRFSAERLKGVDSTLKIQPAKLEDSAVYLCASSPRTTTDTQYFGPGTRLTVL.

This clonotype was picked up a small number of times. The rearrangement uses TRBV27 and TRBJ2-1; D is possibly TRBD1 or TRBD2 (5 bases each). From germline, CDR1 is MNHEY and CDR2 SMNVEV (reference sequence). The CDR3 is 13 residues long. Trimming cost V 4 bases and J 7 bases, with 11 bases left between them. The CDR3 here is CASSSGGGNEQFF. CDR3 DNA: TGTGCCAGCAGTTCCGGTGGGGGTAATGAGCAGTTCTTC.

The genes are TRBV6-5 and TRBJ2-7; D is perhaps TRBD1 (6 bases). Germline V gene data show CDR1 as MNHEY and CDR2 as SVGAGI. Trimming shortened V by 11 bases and J by 7 bases, and 18 bases separated the two germline ends. The CDR3 is 12 residues long. The CDR3 here is CAVEGGKREQYF. The DNA of the CDR3 is TGTGCCGTAGAAGGGGGTAAGAGGGAGCAGTACTTC.

This clonotype came up many times. The CDR3 nucleotides are TGTGCCAGCAGTTATTCGGCCGGGTTGGGCCAAGAGACCCAGTACTTC. Amino acids: CASSYSAGLGQETQYF. V and J are TRBV5-4 and TRBJ2-5, with unresolved D. CDR1 and CDR2 from the germline V gene are SGHNT and YYREEE (reference sequence). The CDR3 spans 16 residues. Trimming cost V 5 bases and J 1 base, with 18 bases left between them.

This clonotype was recorded many times. The V and J genes are TRBV7-2 and TRBJ1-1; no clear D. The CDR3 is 15 amino acids. Germline CDR1 and CDR2: SGHTA and FQGNSA. V was cut by 1 base and J by 1 base, with 10 bases left in between. CDR3 nucleotide sequence: TGTGCCAGCAGCTTAGAGGTCCGGACGAACACTGAAGCTTTCTTT. Translated: CASSLEVRTNTEAFF.

In its sample, this clonotype was seen a few times. The CDR3 nucleotides read TGTGCCAGCGAATCCCAAGAGACCCAGTACTTC. As protein: CASESQETQYF. This sequence joins TRBV25-1 and TRBJ2-5; D is ambiguous. Germline assignment: CDR1 MGHDK and CDR2 SYGVNS. The CDR3 contains 11 residues. The V and J ends lost 8 bases and 1 base respectively, with 5 bases between them.

The rearrangement links TRBV2 to TRBJ2-7, with unresolved D. Trimming pared 7 bases from V and 2 bases from J, leaving 24 bases between. The length of the CDR3 is 17 residues. The V gene's germline CDR1 is SNHLY and CDR2 FYNNEI. The CDR3 DNA reads as TGTGCCAGCATTTTCCGTCTTCGCGGAACTCCCCCCTACGAGCAGTACTTC. Translation: CASIFRLRGTPPYEQYF.

The table lists this clonotype with many counts. The chain recombines TRBV20-1 with TRBJ2-2, with 15 bases aligning to TRBD2. Germline CDR1 and CDR2: DFQATT and SNEGSKA (reference sequence). The CDR3 consists of 17 residues. V lost 4 bases and J lost 2; bases outside the gene matches: 5. CDR3 in amino acids: CSAKPGLAGGNTGELFF. CDR3 bases: TGCAGTGCTAAACCGGGACTAGCGGGGGGAAACACCGGGGAGCTGTTTTTT.

This clonotype has at least ten counts. The V gene is TRBV11-2, the J gene TRBJ2-1; 12 positions match TRBD1. V shed 5 bases, J shed 8 bases, and the junction held 7 bases outside the gene matches. Germline V lookup: CDR1 SGHAT, CDR2 FQNNGV. The CDR3 sequence is 15 residues long. CDR3 bases: TGTGCCAGCAGCCCTAGGGACAGGGGGCTGGATGAGCAGTTCTTC. This sequence encodes CASSPRDRGLDEQFF.

This clonotype was seen more than once but under ten times. The rearrangement joins TRBV6-2 or TRBV6-3 to TRBJ2-7, with 8 bases identical to TRBD1. This CDR3 contains 13 residues. Per the germline V gene, CDR1 is MNHEY and CDR2 is SVGEGT. The junction had 9 bases not matched to a gene; V was cut back by 9 bases and J by 5 bases. CDR3 nucleotide sequence: TGTGCCAGTTCCGGGACAGGCGAAGACGAGCAGTACTTC. Translated: CASSGTGEDEQYF.

In its sample, this clonotype was seen many times. This chain uses TRBV5-4 with TRBJ1-5; 7 nucleotides line up with TRBD1. Germline V gene sequence: CDR1 SGHNT, CDR2 YYREEE (reference sequence). Losses at the gene ends were 4 bases for V and 4 bases for J; bases not matched to a gene: 8. This CDR3 spans 15 amino acids. CDR3 loop: CASSDGTVSNQPQHF. In DNA form, the CDR3 reads TGTGCCAGCAGCGACGGGACAGTTTCTAATCAGCCCCAGCATTTT.

There are many counts of this clonotype. J is TRBJ1-3 and V is TRBV29-1, with D possibly matching TRBD1 (5 bases). V was clipped by 2 bases and J by 2 bases, with 10 bases between them. The CDR3 is 14 amino acids. Germline assignment: CDR1 SQVTM and CDR2 ANQGSEA. As DNA, the CDR3 is TGCAGCGTTGAACTGGGGGTCGCTGGAAACACCATATATTTT. Protein product: CSVELGVAGNTIYF. Complete variable domain (other parts from reference TRBV29-1 and TRBJ1-3): SAVISQKPSRDICQRGTSLTIQCQVDSQVTMMFWYRQQPGQSLTLIATANQGSEATYESGFVIDKFPISRPNLTFSTLTVSNMSPEDSSIYLCSVELGVAGNTIYFGEGSWLTVV.

This clonotype occurred a few times. The chain combines TRBV20-1 with TRBJ2-3; D is ambiguous. Germline lookup yields CDR1 DFQATT and CDR2 SNEGSKA (reference sequence). V lost 1 base, J lost 0 bases, and 8 bases lay in between. The CDR3 sequence is 14 residues long. The chain's CDR3 is CSARGPPSTDTQYF. CDR3 sequence (DNA): TGCAGTGCTAGAGGGCCTCCTAGCACAGATACGCAGTATTTT.

This clonotype was counted many times. The CDR3 protein is CASLTPREQYF. The CDR3 DNA is TGTGCCTCTCTGACCCCAAGGGAGCAGTACTTC. This chain links TRBV30 with TRBJ2-7; no reliable D call. Germline V gives CDR1 GTSNPN, CDR2 SVGIG (reference sequence). CDR3 length: 11 residues. Trimming removed 7 bases at V and 7 bases at J, with 14 bases between.

In this sample, this clonotype turned up many times. The V call is TRBV6-1, the J call TRBJ1-1, with D possibly matching TRBD1 (5 bases). The germline CDR1 and CDR2 sequences are MNHNS and SASEGT. V shed 2 bases and J shed 0 bases, with 16 bases lying between them. The CDR3 is made up of 17 amino acids. The CDR3 DNA reads TGTGCCAGCAGTGAAAGGGGCAGGCTAGACGTGAACACTGAAGCTTTCTTT. It translates to CASSERGRLDVNTEAFF.

The J gene is TRBJ1-1, the V gene TRBV30; no clear D. Germline V gene lookup returns CDR1 GTSNPN and CDR2 SVGIG (reference sequence). This CDR3 comprises 12 residues. V was clipped by 5 bases and J by 1 base, with 8 bases between them. This chain's CDR3 is CAWSLGNTEAFF. In DNA form, the CDR3 reads TGTGCCTGGTCCCTCGGGAACACTGAAGCTTTCTTT. Full variable domain (missing parts from reference TRBV30 and TRBJ1-1): SQTIHQWPATLVQPVGSPLSLECTVEGTSNPNLYWYRQAAGRGLQLLFYSVGIGQISSEVPQNLSASRPQDRQFILSSKKLLLSDSGFYLCAWSLGNTEAFFGQGTRLTVV.

This clonotype was found a few times. The chain combines TRBV19 with TRBJ2-2; D possibly corresponds to TRBD1 (6 bases). V shed 2 bases and J shed 0 bases, with 10 bases lying between them. Germline V gene data show CDR1 as LNHDA and CDR2 as SQIVND (reference sequence). This CDR3 contains 16 residues. CDR3 loop: CASSILGAANTGELFF. CDR3 DNA: TGTGCCAGTAGTATATTGGGGGCCGCGAACACCGGGGAGCTGTTTTTT.

J is TRBJ1-1 and V is TRBV12-5, with D tentatively TRBD1 (5 bases). V gave up 5 bases and J gave up 1 base, with 14 bases separating them. The length of the CDR3 is 15 residues. The germline CDR1 and CDR2 sequences are LGHNT and FRNRAP. CDR3 protein: CASGPGGTGNTEAFF. DNA for the CDR3: TGTGCTAGTGGTCCAGGAGGTACAGGGAACACTGAAGCTTTCTTT. The whole variable domain, remainder taken from reference TRBV12-5 and TRBJ1-1, is DARVTQTPRHKVTEMGQEVTMRCQPILGHNTVFWYRQTMMQGLELLAYFRNRAPLDDSGMPKDRFSAEMPDATLATLKIQPSEPRDSAVYFCASGPGGTGNTEAFFGQGTRLTVV.

The chain recombines TRBV28 with TRBJ2-7; no clear D gene. CDR1 and CDR2 (germline): MDHEN, SYDVKM. The CDR3 spans 11 residues. Deletions cut 5 bases from V and 4 bases from J, with 6 bases between. CDR3 amino acids: CASSSRYEQYF. The CDR3, as DNA: TGTGCCAGCAGTAGCCGTTACGAGCAGTACTTC.

CDR3 DNA: TGTGCCAGCAGCTCGGGACTTCTCTCCTCTGGAAACACCATATATTTT. Its protein product is CASSSGLLSSGNTIYF. The chain couples TRBV9 to TRBJ1-3; D might be TRBD1 (5 bases). CDR1 SGDLS and CDR2 YYNGEE come from the germline V gene. The CDR3 runs 16 residues. V was pared by 4 bases and J by 0 bases, with 14 bases between.

This rearrangement joins TRBV7-9 to TRBJ2-3, with 8 positions matching TRBD2. Per the germline V gene, CDR1 is SEHNR and CDR2 is FQNEAQ (reference sequence). V shed 4 bases and J 0 bases; nucleotides not matched to a gene: 3. CDR3 length: 15 amino acids. The CDR3 loop is CASSYLAGSTDTQYF. As DNA, the CDR3 is TGTGCCAGCAGCTACCTAGCGGGTAGCACAGATACGCAGTATTTT.

The sample holds a few counts of this clonotype. The gene calls are TRBV6-6 and TRBJ1-1, with D unresolved. Germline V lookup: CDR1 MNHNY, CDR2 SVGAGI (reference sequence). The V end was cut by 5 bases, the J end by 1 base, with 8 bases between. The CDR3 totals 13 residues. This CDR3 is CASSDDGNTEAFF. The CDR3 nucleotides are TGTGCCAGCAGTGACGATGGGAACACTGAAGCTTTCTTT.

The chain links TRBV28 to TRBJ2-7; 7 bases map to TRBD2. The CDR3 length is 15 residues. The ends lost 4 bases at V and 0 bases at J; junction bases unmatched: 6. The V gene's germline CDR1 is MDHEN and CDR2 SYDVKM. CDR3 nucleotides: TGTGCCAGCAGTTCCACTAGCGCGAGCTCCTACGAGCAGTACTTC. Its translation is CASSSTSASSYEQYF. The full variable domain, in which reference TRBV28 and TRBJ2-7 provide the parts outside the CDR3, is DVKVTQSSRYLVKRTGEKVFLECVQDMDHENMFWYRQDPGLGLRLIYFSYDVKMKEKGDIPEGYSVSREKKERFSLILESASTNQTSMYLCASSSTSASSYEQYFGPGTRLTVT.

This clonotype was seen more than once but under ten times. This chain joins TRBV20-1 and TRBJ1-6, with 7 nucleotides matching TRBD1. This CDR3 comprises 16 residues. The germline gives CDR1 DFQATT, CDR2 SNEGSKA (reference sequence). V trimming: 2 bases; J trimming: 0 bases; junction bases outside the gene matches: 4. The CDR3 nucleotides are TGCAGTGCTAGAATACAGGGGAGCTCCTATAATTCACCCCTCCACTTT. Protein sequence: CSARIQGSSYNSPLHF.